The sample holds a few counts of the clone carrying this T cell receptor beta chain. CDR3 size: 14 residues. Germline CDR1 and CDR2: DFQATT and SNEGSKA (reference sequence). Trimming took off 5 bases at V and 2 bases at J, with 13 bases between the two ends. Each 10 ml fresh peripheral blood draw supplied the PBMCs. Amplification yielded TCR beta CDR3 regions, with RNA transcripts as the source. The HTBI primer set drove a first-round RT-PCR of the TCR CDR3. In TCRdb, the multiplex PCR reads were re-called with MiXCR into one record per CDR3 protein. This sample has roughly 720,000 distinct CDR3 sequences, with approximately 15% found just once. This specimen comes from a study of T cells in Graves' hyperthyroidism and ophthalmopathy.

The chain joins TRBV20-1 to TRBJ2-1; no reliable D call. The sequenced sample consisted of blood. This TCR derives from a man aged 50 to 60 with Graves' hyperthyroidism. In nucleotides, the CDR3 is TGCAGTGCTTCTATGACCCTAACCTACAATGAGCAGTTCTTC. Its translation: CSASMTLTYNEQFF.